These 21 T cell receptor beta chains share one sample of origin, sequenced in a study of Graves' ophthalmopathy and Graves' hyperthyroidism. RNA served as the template for amplifying TCR beta CDR3 regions. A first-round RT-PCR used HTBI primers, followed by a second-round multiplex PCR. TCRdb processed the multiplex PCR reads anew with MiXCR; each CDR3 protein has one entry. The profile shows roughly 220,000 distinct CDR3 sequences, 40% to 50% of them singletons. Specimen: peripheral blood. Receptors were obtained from an adult man with Graves' ophthalmopathy.

This clonotype was found a few times. The rearrangement uses TRBV2 and TRBJ2-7, with D possibly TRBD1 on 6 matching bases. Between the trimmed V and J ends, which lost 5 bases and 7 bases, there was a span of 12 bases. CDR1 is SNHLY and CDR2 is FYNNEI in the germline V gene. This CDR3 is built from 12 residues. The CDR3 DNA reads as TGTGCCAGCAGTAGGACAGTGGGAGAGCAGTACTTC. Amino acids: CASSRTVGEQYF.

The chain joins TRBV7-8 to TRBJ1-2; D is possibly TRBD1 (5 bases). Germline V gives CDR1 SGHVS, CDR2 FQNEAQ. The CDR3 extends over 15 amino acids. V shed 3 bases and J shed 0 bases, with 11 bases lying between them. This CDR3 reads CASSLDRDPNYGYTF. CDR3 DNA: TGTGCCAGCAGCTTGGACCGGGACCCTAACTATGGCTACACCTTC.

This sequence joins TRBV12-3 or TRBV12-4 and TRBJ1-2; D remains unclear. This CDR3 contains 13 residues. V lost 3 bases and J lost 1, with 6 bases in between. CDR3 amino acids: CASSFDNNYGYTF. For the CDR3, the DNA is TGTGCCAGCAGTTTTGATAATAACTATGGCTACACCTTC.

This chain joins TRBV20-1 and TRBJ2-7, with 11 positions matching TRBD2. Germline V gene data show CDR1 as DFQATT and CDR2 as SNEGSKA (reference sequence). J lost 7 bases, V lost 2 bases, and 7 bases had no gene match. This CDR3 comprises 14 residues. The CDR3 DNA follows: TGCAGTGCTAGACAGGGACTAGCGGAGGGAGAGCAGTACTTC. Residues: CSARQGLAEGEQYF.

This clonotype has just a few counts. This sequence joins TRBV9 and TRBJ2-5; 12 bases fit TRBD2. Germline loops: CDR1 SGDLS, CDR2 YYNGEE. J gave up 4 bases and V 1 base, and 5 bases lay outside the gene matches. This CDR3 contains 16 residues. The CDR3 reads CASSVPLAGGRETQYF. DNA of the CDR3: TGTGCCAGCAGCGTACCTCTAGCGGGGGGGCGAGAGACCCAGTACTTC.

The chain uses TRBV2 and TRBJ1-1, with D uncertain. Germline V gene sequence: CDR1 SNHLY, CDR2 FYNNEI. The CDR3 extends over 13 amino acids. Trimming removed 5 bases at V and 4 bases at J, with 11 bases between. The CDR3 coding sequence is TGTGCCAGCAGTCTACAGATTATCACTGAAGCTTTCTTT. Encoded protein: CASSLQIITEAFF.

Remarks on this clonotype: Its ends do not fully match the called genes, so a read error is possible. J is TRBJ1-4 and V is TRBV9; no definite D call. Germline CDR1 is SGDLS and CDR2 is YYNGEE. The CDR3 covers 15 residues. CDR3 amino acids: CASSGSPVTNEKLFF. The CDR3 DNA follows: TGCGCCAGCAGCGGGTCACCTGTAACTAATGAAAAACTGTTTTTT.

The V and J genes are TRBV10-3 and TRBJ2-2; D unresolved. The CDR3 spans 15 residues. V was pared by 10 bases and J by 2 bases, with 17 bases between. Germline V gene lookup returns CDR1 ENHRY and CDR2 SYGVKD. The CDR3 loop reads CASKRFRVNTGELFF. CDR3 nucleotides: TGTGCCAGCAAACGGTTTAGGGTTAACACCGGGGAGCTGTTTTTT.

To note about this clonotype: One end of the junction is discordant with germline, which a read error may explain. The chain is built from TRBV5-1 and TRBJ1-1, with D hard to call. This CDR3 is 13 amino acids long. The germline V gene has CDR1 SGHRS and CDR2 YFSETQ. The CDR3 loop is CASSFRVNTEAFF. The CDR3 region has the DNA TGTGCCAGCAGTTTTAGGGTGAACACTGAAGCTTTCTTT.

This clonotype came up once. The chain employs TRBV7-2 and TRBJ1-4; weak D call: TRBD1 (5 bases). Germline V lookup: CDR1 SGHTA, CDR2 FQGNSA. CDR3 length equals 19 residues. V lost 5 bases and J 3 bases, leaving 25 bases between the germline ends. The CDR3 DNA follows: TGTGCCAGCAGCCTAAGGGAGGCCGTGGGGGGTAGGCCTAATGAAAAACTGTTTTTT. Its protein is CASSLREAVGGRPNEKLFF.

This rearrangement joins TRBV6-6 to TRBJ1-5; possibly TRBD1 for D (5 bases). The CDR3 sequence is 14 residues long. Germline V CDR1 and CDR2: MNHNY, SVGAGI (reference sequence). The ends were cut back, 0 bases at V and 5 bases at J, with 8 bases in the middle. CDR3 bases: TGTGCCAGCAGTTACTCGATAGGGGATCAGCCCCAGCATTTT. Translating gives CASSYSIGDQPQHF.

Of note for this clonotype: The final CDR3 position lacks the conserved phenylalanine or tryptophan, pointing to a likely read error. This chain uses TRBV10-3 with TRBJ1-2; D is ambiguous. Germline V gene lookup returns CDR1 ENHRY and CDR2 SYGVKD. The CDR3 is made up of 14 amino acids. Trimming took 1 base from V and 1 from J, leaving 7 bases between them. In nucleotides, the CDR3 is TGTGCCATCAGTGAGTTGGAGGGTAACTATGGCTACACCCTC. Its protein product is CAISELEGNYGYTL.

This clonotype was recorded a few times. The J gene is TRBJ1-1, the V gene TRBV6-5; 8 nucleotides line up with TRBD1. The germline V gene encodes CDR1 MNHEY and CDR2 SVGAGI. The CDR3 contains 15 residues. V was pared by 4 bases and J by 1 base, with 5 bases of the junction left unmatched. CDR3 sequence reads: CASSSQGAENTEAFF. CDR3 DNA sequence: TGTGCCAGCAGTTCGCAGGGGGCCGAGAACACTGAAGCTTTCTTT.

The genes are TRBV20-1 and TRBJ1-1, with D hard to call. The CDR3 is made up of 15 amino acids. V was clipped by 0 bases and J by 1 base, with 12 bases between them. CDR1 and CDR2 from the germline V gene are DFQATT and SNEGSKA (reference sequence). This CDR3 reads CSARDGRHANTEAFF. The CDR3, as DNA: TGCAGTGCTAGAGATGGGAGACACGCGAACACTGAAGCTTTCTTT.

This clonotype was counted a few times. This chain connects TRBV6-4 to TRBJ2-2, with D tentatively TRBD1 (6 bases). The germline CDR1 and CDR2 sequences are MRHNA and SNTAGT. V was clipped by 3 bases and J by 2 bases, with 10 bases between them. The CDR3 totals 15 residues. DNA of the CDR3: TGTGCCAGCAGTGATGGCAGGGGAAACACCGGGGAGCTGTTTTTT. This sequence encodes CASSDGRGNTGELFF.

This chain links TRBV5-1 with TRBJ1-6; no firm D call. V was cut by 4 bases and J by 9 bases, with 8 bases left in between. This CDR3 is built from 12 residues. Germline V CDR1 and CDR2: SGHRS, YFSETQ. In nucleotides, the CDR3 is TGCGCCAGCAGCGAACCAGGTTCACCCCTCCACTTT. It encodes CASSEPGSPLHF.

V usage is TRBV7-3 and J usage is TRBJ2-3; 10 bases map to TRBD2. Per germline, CDR1 SGHTA and CDR2 FQGTGA. After removal of 4 bases from V and 4 bases from J, the junction contained 8 bases not matched to a gene. This CDR3 is built from 16 residues. The CDR3, as DNA: TGTGCCAGCAGCTCTTCGCCAAGCGGGAGGGCAGATACGCAGTATTTT. Translation: CASSSSPSGRADTQYF. Full variable domain (remainder filled in from reference TRBV7-3 and TRBJ2-3): GAGVSQTPSNKVTEKGKYVELRCDPISGHTALYWYRQSLGQGPEFLIYFQGTGAADDSGLPNDRFFAVRPEGSVSTLKIQRTERGDSAVYLCASSSSPSGRADTQYFGPGTRLTVL.

This clonotype was seen at least ten times. This chain links TRBV10-3 with TRBJ2-7, with TRBD1 as a possible D gene (6 bases). The CDR3 extends over 14 amino acids. Per germline, CDR1 ENHRY and CDR2 SYGVKD. Trimming stripped 7 bases from V and 5 bases from J, with 18 bases between. The CDR3 reads CAIKTPQGGDEQYF. The CDR3 nucleotides are TGTGCCATCAAGACCCCACAGGGTGGAGACGAGCAGTACTTC.

About this clonotype: A much more abundant neighbour one base away suggests this may be a read error. The chain couples TRBV24-1 to TRBJ1-2; D is perhaps TRBD1 (5 bases). Germline V gene data show CDR1 as KGHDR and CDR2 as SFDVKD. The CDR3 totals 15 residues. Trimming took 4 bases from V and 5 from J, leaving 16 bases between them. This CDR3 is CATSEAGTSSYGYTF. The CDR3 coding sequence is TGTGCCACCAGTGAGGCCGGGACCTCGAGTTATGGCTACACCTTC.

This rearrangement joins TRBV7-2 to TRBJ1-1; D is possibly TRBD1 (6 bases). The CDR3 is made up of 18 amino acids. Between the trimmed V and J ends, which lost 2 bases and 5 bases, there was a span of 24 bases. Germline V gives CDR1 SGHTA, CDR2 FQGNSA. Written as DNA, the CDR3 is TGTGCCAGCAGCTTAAGGTCCCCTCTAGCGGGGGGCCGGACTGAAGCTTTCTTT. Translating it yields CASSLRSPLAGGRTEAFF.

J is TRBJ2-5 and V is TRBV19, with 10 bases lining up with TRBD2. The CDR3 is 17 amino acids. V trimming: 3 bases; J trimming: 3 bases; junction bases outside the gene matches: 10. Germline CDR1 and CDR2: LNHDA and SQIVND (reference sequence). The CDR3 region is CASSIYPGTSVEETQYF. In DNA form, the CDR3 reads TGTGCCAGTAGTATCTACCCCGGGACTAGCGTTGAAGAGACCCAGTACTTC.